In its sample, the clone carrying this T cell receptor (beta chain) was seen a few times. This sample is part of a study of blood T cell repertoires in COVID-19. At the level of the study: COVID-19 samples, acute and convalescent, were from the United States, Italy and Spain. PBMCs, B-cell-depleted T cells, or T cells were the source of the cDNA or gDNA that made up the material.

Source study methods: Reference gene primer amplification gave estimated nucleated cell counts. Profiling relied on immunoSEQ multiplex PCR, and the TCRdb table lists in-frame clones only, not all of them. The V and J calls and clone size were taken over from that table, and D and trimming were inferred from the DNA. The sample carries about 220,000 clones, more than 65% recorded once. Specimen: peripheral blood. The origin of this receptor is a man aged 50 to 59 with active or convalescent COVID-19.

The CDR3 spells CSVRSGTANGGYTF. The CDR3 nucleotides read TGCAGCGTTCGATCCGGGACAGCCAACGGTGGCTACACCTTC. This rearrangement joins TRBV29-1 to TRBJ1-2, with 7 bases aligning to TRBD1. V lost 5 bases to trimming and J lost 7 bases; unmatched junction nucleotides: 13. CDR1 and CDR2 (germline): SQVTM, ANQGSEA. There are 14 residues in the CDR3.